This TCR beta chain was identified during a study of blood T cells in healthy people across ages. Germline loops: CDR1 DFQATT, CDR2 SNEGSKA (reference sequence). The CDR3 loop spans 13 amino acids. The germline V and J ends were trimmed by 4 bases and 0 bases, with 10 bases remaining between them. Regarding this clonotype: Antigen: not known.

Alongside a J-beta primer mix, a sample-barcoded 5' primer served in a second PCR lasting about 7 to 12 cycles. MiXCR, run by TCRdb on the 5' RACE reads, gives a single entry per CDR3 protein. Among 1.5 million to 2 million distinct CDR3 sequences listed, roughly 49% were seen once. The study's findings and limits: It was found that TCR beta diversity correlated strongly with the percentage of naive T cells.

This rearrangement joins TRBV20-1 to TRBJ2-7; D is perhaps TRBD2 (6 bases). The TCR was taken from a woman aged 40 to 50 in good health. The sequenced sample consisted of blood. CDR3 bases: TGCAGTGCTATAGCGGTTAGCTCCTACGAGCAGTACTTC. Translated, it gives CSAIAVSSYEQYF.